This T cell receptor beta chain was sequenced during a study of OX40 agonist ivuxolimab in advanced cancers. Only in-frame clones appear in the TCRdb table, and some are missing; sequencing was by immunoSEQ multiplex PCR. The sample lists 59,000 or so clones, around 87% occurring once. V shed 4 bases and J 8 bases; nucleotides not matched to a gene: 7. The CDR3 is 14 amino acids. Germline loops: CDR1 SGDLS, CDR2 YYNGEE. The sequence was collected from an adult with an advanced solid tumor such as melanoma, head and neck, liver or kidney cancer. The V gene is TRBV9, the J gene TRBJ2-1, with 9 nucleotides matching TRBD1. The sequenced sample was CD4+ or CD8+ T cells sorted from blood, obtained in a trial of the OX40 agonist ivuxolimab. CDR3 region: CASSRDRESHEQFF. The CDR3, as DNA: TGTGCCAGCAGCCGGGACAGGGAGTCACATGAGCAGTTCTTC.